Listed here are 10 T cell receptor beta chains from one sample, sequenced in a study of CD8 T cells in ankylosing spondylitis. For these TCRs, the target antigens are not known. Study-level results: There was a TCR beta motif, made of 7 or 8 highly homologous variants, that appeared characteristic of ankylosing spondylitis blood.

MiXCR, run by TCRdb on the 5' RACE reads, gives a single entry per CDR3 protein. Of more than 600,000 distinct CDR3 sequences in the sample, 15% to 20% were seen once. Sequencing input: blood, either unsorted or a sorted T cell fraction (not recorded which). These receptors were collected from a male donor with ankylosing spondylitis.

This clonotype was observed a few times. V and J are TRBV4-3 and TRBJ2-7, with 7 bases aligning to TRBD1. The V and J ends lost 4 bases and 0 bases, in that order; junction bases with no gene match: 3. Germline loops: CDR1 LGHNA, CDR2 YSLEER. The CDR3 sequence is 14 residues long. CDR3 nucleotide sequence: TGCGCCAGCAGCCCCGACAGGGTCTCCTACGAGCAGTACTTC. Residues: CASSPDRVSYEQYF.

This clonotype turned up a few times. V gene TRBV5-5 combines with J gene TRBJ2-5; D gene uncertain. V dropped 6 bases and J dropped 2 bases, with 11 bases sitting between them. The length of the CDR3 is 13 residues. In germline, CDR1 is SGHKS, CDR2 YYEKEE (reference sequence). This chain's CDR3 is CASTRERQETQYF. The CDR3 region has the DNA TGTGCCAGCACCCGAGAGCGACAAGAGACCCAGTACTTC. Full variable domain (rest looked up from reference TRBV5-5 and TRBJ2-5): DAGVTQSPTHLIKTRGQQVTLRCSPISGHKSVSWYQQVLGQGPQFIFQYYEKEERGRGNFPDRFSARQFPNYSSELNVNALLLGDSALYLCASTRERQETQYFGPGTRLLVL.

The V and J genes are TRBV11-2 and TRBJ2-7, with D possibly matching TRBD2 (5 bases). Germline-derived CDR1 and CDR2 are SGHAT and FQNNGV. V was pared by 0 bases and J by 5 bases, with 20 bases between. This CDR3 comprises 17 residues. CDR3 sequence: CASSLDLIRGSQDEQYF. The CDR3 DNA is TGTGCCAGCAGCTTAGATTTGATCCGAGGGTCTCAGGACGAGCAGTACTTC.

The chain combines TRBV12-3 or TRBV12-4 with TRBJ2-1; 8 nucleotides line up with TRBD1. The CDR3 consists of 16 residues. The V and J ends lost 4 bases and 8 bases, in that order; junction bases with no gene match: 13. The DNA of the CDR3 is TGTGCCAGCAGTTCACAACAGGGACAGGAGTACTATGAGCAGTTCTTC. It translates to CASSSQQGQEYYEQFF.

This clonotype was seen ten or more times. The chain recombines TRBV20-1 with TRBJ1-1; TRBD1 agrees at 9 bases. The germline V gene has CDR1 DFQATT and CDR2 SNEGSKA (reference sequence). The CDR3 is 14 residues long. Trimming removed 3 bases from V and 7 bases from J; junction bases left unmatched: 9. The DNA for the CDR3 is TGCAGTGCTAGGGAGGGACAGGGAGGAATTGAAGCTTTCTTT. Protein: CSAREGQGGIEAFF.

A few counts support this clonotype. The chain uses TRBV3-1 and TRBJ1-6; 8 nucleotides match TRBD1. This CDR3 contains 15 residues. The V and J ends lost 3 bases and 4 bases, in that order; junction bases with no gene match: 2. In germline, CDR1 is LGHDT, CDR2 YNNKEL (reference sequence). As DNA, the CDR3 is TGTGCCAGCAGCCACGGACAGGGTTATAATTCACCCCTCCACTTT. This sequence encodes CASSHGQGYNSPLHF.

The chain links TRBV20-1 to TRBJ1-5, with TRBD1 as a possible D gene (6 bases). Trimming left V 1 base short and J 5 bases short, with 12 bases between. The germline V gene has CDR1 DFQATT and CDR2 SNEGSKA (reference sequence). CDR3 size: 14 residues. The CDR3, as DNA: TGCAGTGCTAGAGTCGGGGGGGCGGATCAGCCCCAGCATTTT. It translates to CSARVGGADQPQHF.

The chain uses TRBV2 and TRBJ2-1; D is undetermined. Germline assignment: CDR1 SNHLY and CDR2 FYNNEI. The V end was cut by 2 bases, the J end by 0 bases, with 5 bases between. The CDR3 has 14 residues. CDR3: CASSELGSYNEQFF. DNA of the CDR3: TGTGCCAGCAGTGAACTAGGCTCCTACAATGAGCAGTTCTTC.

This clonotype was observed a few times. The gene calls are TRBV6-2 or TRBV6-3 and TRBJ2-1, with D hard to call. The V gene's germline CDR1 is MNHEY and CDR2 SVGEGT. Between the trimmed V and J ends, which lost 2 bases and 8 bases, there was a span of 10 bases. The CDR3 totals 13 residues. The CDR3 loop reads CASSYGWADEQFF. The CDR3 nucleotides are TGTGCCAGCAGTTACGGGTGGGCCGATGAGCAGTTCTTC.

The chain joins TRBV11-2 to TRBJ2-7, with TRBD1 as a possible D gene (6 bases). V was clipped by 4 bases and J by 5 bases, with 9 bases between them. CDR3 length: 12 amino acids. Germline-derived CDR1 and CDR2 are SGHAT and FQNNGV. For the CDR3, the DNA is TGTGCCAGCAGCTCATACAGGGACGAGCAGTACTTC. Its translation is CASSSYRDEQYF. Looking up the rest from reference TRBV11-2 and TRBJ2-7 gives the full variable domain: EAGVAQSPRYKIIEKRQSVAFWCNPISGHATLYWYQQILGQGPKLLIQFQNNGVVDDSQLPKDRFSAERLKGVDSTLKIQPAKLEDSAVYLCASSSYRDEQYFGPGTRLTVT.